This TCR beta chain originates from a study of shared clonotypes between healthy human individuals. Study overall: Each donor's CD4 naive and CD4 memory cells filled three plates apiece, CD8 naive two, and CD8 memory one.

The assay ran at deep level. Researchers divided each subset's genomic DNA evenly across several immunoSEQ plates. This table comes from immunoSEQ multiplex PCR, and its TCRdb copy is limited to in-frame clones, with some not included. The sample has around 990,000 clones, approximately 80% seen once. Study observations and caveats: Between several donors, naive CD4 clonotypes were shared at a level of about 5%.

Germline CDR1 and CDR2: SEHNR and FQNEAQ (reference sequence). Trimming pared 4 bases from V and 2 bases from J, leaving 0 bases between. The CDR3 is 12 residues long. With respect to this clone: The antigen is undetermined.

The sample comprised memory CD4+ T cells from PBMCs. Indicated subset: CD45RA-negative fraction. This TCR was sampled from a man aged 18 to 29 in good health. Some clones in this sample may be carry-over from other donors' samples. The rearrangement uses TRBV7-9 and TRBJ2-6; D gene uncertain. The CDR3 nucleotides are TGTGCCAGCAGCTCTGGGGCCAACGTCCTGACTTTC. Translated, it gives CASSSGANVLTF.